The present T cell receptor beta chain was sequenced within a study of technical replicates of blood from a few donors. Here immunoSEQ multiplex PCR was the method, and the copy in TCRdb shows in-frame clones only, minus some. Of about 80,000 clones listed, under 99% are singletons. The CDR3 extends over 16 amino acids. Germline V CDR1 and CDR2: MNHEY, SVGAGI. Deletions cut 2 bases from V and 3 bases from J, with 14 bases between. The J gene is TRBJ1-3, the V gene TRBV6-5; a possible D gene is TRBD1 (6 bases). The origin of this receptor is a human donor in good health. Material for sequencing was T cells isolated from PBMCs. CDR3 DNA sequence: TGTGCCAGCAGTTACCAGGGGATCAGAGATGGAAACACCATATATTTT. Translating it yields CASSYQGIRDGNTIYF.